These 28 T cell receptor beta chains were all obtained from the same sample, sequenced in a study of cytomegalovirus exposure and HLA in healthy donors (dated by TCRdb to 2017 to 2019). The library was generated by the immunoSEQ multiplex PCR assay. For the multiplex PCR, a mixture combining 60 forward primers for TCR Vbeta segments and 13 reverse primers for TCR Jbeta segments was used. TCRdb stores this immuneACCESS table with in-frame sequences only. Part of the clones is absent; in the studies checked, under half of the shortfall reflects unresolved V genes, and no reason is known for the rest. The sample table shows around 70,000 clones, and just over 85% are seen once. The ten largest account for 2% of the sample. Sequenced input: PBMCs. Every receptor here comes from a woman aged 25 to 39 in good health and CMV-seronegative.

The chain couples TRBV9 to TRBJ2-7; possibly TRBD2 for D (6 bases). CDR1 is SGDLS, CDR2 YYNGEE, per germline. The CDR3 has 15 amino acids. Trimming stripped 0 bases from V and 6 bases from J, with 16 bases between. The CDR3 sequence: CASSVDPRDSSEQYF. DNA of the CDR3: TGTGCCAGCAGCGTAGACCCCAGGGACTCTAGCGAGCAGTACTTC.

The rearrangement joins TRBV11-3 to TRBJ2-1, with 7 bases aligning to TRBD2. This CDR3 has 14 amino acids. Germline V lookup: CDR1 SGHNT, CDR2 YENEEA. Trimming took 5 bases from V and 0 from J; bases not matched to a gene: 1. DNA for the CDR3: TGTGCCAGCAGCCCTAGCGGCTCCTACAATGAGCAGTTCTTC. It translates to CASSPSGSYNEQFF.

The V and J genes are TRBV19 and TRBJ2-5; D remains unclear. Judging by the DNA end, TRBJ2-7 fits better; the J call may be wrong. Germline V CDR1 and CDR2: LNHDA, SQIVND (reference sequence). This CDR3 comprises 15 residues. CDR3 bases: TGTGCCAGTAGTGGTCAGCAGGCTGGTGCGTACGAGCAGTACTTC. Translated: CASSGQQAGAYEQYF.

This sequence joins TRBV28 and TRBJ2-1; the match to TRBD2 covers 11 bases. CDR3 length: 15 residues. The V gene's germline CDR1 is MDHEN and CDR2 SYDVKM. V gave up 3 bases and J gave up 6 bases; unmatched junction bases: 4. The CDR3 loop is CASSFLAGGANEQFF. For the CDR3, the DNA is TGTGCCAGCAGTTTCTTAGCGGGAGGGGCCAATGAGCAGTTCTTC.

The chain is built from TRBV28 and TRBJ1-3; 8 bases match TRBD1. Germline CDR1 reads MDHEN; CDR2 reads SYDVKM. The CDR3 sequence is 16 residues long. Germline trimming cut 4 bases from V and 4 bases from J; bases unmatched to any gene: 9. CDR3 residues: CASSSAGTGGGNTIYF. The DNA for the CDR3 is TGTGCCAGCAGTTCCGCCGGGACAGGCGGCGGAAACACCATATATTTT.

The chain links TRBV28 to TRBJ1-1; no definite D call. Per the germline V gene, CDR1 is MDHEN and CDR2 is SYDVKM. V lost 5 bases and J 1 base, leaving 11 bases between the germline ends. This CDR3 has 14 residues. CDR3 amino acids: CASSHWRENTEAFF. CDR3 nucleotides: TGTGCCAGCAGTCACTGGAGGGAGAACACTGAAGCTTTCTTT.

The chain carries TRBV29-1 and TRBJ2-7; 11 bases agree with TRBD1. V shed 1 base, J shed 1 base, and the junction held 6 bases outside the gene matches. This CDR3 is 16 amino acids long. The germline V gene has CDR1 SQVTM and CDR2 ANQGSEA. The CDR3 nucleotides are TGCAGCGTTGAAGCCTATGGGACAGGGGGTTCCTACGAGCAGTACTTC. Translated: CSVEAYGTGGSYEQYF.

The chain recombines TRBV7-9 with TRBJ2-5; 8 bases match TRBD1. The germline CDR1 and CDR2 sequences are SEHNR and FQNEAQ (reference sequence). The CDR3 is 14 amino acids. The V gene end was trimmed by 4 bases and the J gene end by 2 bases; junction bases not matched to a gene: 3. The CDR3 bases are TGTGCCAGCAGCTACGGGACAGGTCAAGAGACCCAGTACTTC. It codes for CASSYGTGQETQYF.

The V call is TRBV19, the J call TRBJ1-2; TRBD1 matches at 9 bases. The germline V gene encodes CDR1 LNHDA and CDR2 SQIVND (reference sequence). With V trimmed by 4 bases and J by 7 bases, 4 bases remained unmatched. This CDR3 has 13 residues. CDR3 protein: CASSRSDRGGYTF. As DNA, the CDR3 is TGTGCCAGTAGTAGATCGGACAGGGGTGGCTACACCTTC.

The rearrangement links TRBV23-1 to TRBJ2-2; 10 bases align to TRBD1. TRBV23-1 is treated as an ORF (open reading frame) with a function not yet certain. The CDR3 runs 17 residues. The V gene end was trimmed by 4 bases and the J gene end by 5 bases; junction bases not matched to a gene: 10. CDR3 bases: TGCGCCAGCAGTCGAGATCAACCGGGACAGGGGACCGGGGAGCTGTTTTTT. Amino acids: CASSRDQPGQGTGELFF.

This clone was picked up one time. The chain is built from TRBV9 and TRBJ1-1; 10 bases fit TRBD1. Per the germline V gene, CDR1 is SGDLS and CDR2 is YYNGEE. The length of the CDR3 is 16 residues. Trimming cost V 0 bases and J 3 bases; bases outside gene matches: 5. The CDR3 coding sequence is TGTGCCAGCAGCGTAGCCCCGGGACAGGGGTACACTGAAGCTTTCTTT. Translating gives CASSVAPGQGYTEAFF.

As DNA, the CDR3 is TGTGCCAGCAGCGTGACTGTCACTCGTGGCACAGATACGCAGTATTTT. Translating it yields CASSVTVTRGTDTQYF. The rearrangement links TRBV4-2 to TRBJ2-3, with D unclear. The germline gives CDR1 LGHNA, CDR2 YNFKEQ. The CDR3 runs to 16 residues. V was trimmed by 5 bases and J by 1 base, leaving 16 bases between them.

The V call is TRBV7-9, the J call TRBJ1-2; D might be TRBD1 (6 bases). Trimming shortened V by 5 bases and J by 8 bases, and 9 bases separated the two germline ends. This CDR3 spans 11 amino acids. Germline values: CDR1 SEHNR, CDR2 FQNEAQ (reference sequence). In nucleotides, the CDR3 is TGTGCCAGCAGCAGACAGGAGGGCTACACCTTC. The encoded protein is CASSRQEGYTF.

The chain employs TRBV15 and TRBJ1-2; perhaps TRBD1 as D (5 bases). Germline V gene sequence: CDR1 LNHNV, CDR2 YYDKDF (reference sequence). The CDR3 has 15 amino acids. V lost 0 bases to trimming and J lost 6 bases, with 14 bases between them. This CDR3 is CATSREGEGLHGYTF. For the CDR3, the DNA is TGTGCCACCAGCAGAGAGGGGGAGGGACTCCATGGCTACACCTTC.

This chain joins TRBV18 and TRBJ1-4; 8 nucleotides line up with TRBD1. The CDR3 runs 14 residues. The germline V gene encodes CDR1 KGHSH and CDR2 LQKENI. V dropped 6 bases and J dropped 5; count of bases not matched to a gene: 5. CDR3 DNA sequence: TGTGCCAGCTCTCGGGACAGGCTAAATGAAAAACTGTTTTTT. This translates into CASSRDRLNEKLFF.

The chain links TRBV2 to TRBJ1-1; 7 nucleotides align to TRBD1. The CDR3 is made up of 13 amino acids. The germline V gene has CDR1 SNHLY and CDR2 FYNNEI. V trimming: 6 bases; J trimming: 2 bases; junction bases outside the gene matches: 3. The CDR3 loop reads CASSRDRNTEAFF. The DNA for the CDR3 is TGTGCCAGCAGCCGGGACAGAAACACTGAAGCTTTCTTT.

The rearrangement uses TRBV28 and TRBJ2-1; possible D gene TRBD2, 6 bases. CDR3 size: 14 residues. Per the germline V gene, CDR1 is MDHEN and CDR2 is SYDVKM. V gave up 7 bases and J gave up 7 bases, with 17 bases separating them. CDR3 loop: CASTSPGGDNEQFF. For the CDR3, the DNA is TGTGCCAGCACCTCACCTGGAGGGGATAATGAGCAGTTCTTC.

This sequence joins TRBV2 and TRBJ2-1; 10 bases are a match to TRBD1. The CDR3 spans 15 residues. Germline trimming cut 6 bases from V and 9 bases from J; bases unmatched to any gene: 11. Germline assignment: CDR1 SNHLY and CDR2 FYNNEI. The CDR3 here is CASRSGTGVIGEQFF. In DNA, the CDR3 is TGTGCCAGCAGATCCGGGACAGGGGTAATCGGTGAGCAGTTCTTC.

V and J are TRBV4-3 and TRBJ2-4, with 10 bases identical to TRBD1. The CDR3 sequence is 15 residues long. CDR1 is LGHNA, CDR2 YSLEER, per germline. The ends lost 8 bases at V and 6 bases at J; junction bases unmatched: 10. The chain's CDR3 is CASSQGTGVANIQYF. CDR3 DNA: TGCGCCAGCTCCCAGGGGACAGGGGTTGCAAACATTCAGTACTTC.

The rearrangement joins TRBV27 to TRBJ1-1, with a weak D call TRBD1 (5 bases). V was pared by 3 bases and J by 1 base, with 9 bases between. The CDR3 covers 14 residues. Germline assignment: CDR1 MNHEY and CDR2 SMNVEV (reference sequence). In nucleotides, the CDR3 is TGTGCCAGCAGTTTGGGGGGGAGGAACACTGAAGCTTTCTTT. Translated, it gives CASSLGGRNTEAFF.

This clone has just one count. The CDR3 DNA reads as TGTGCCAGCAGTCGGTTACAGGGGGCCACAGATACGCAGTATTTT. Its translation is CASSRLQGATDTQYF. The chain links TRBV28 to TRBJ2-3; 9 positions agree with TRBD1. The CDR3 extends over 15 amino acids. Germline CDR1 and CDR2: MDHEN and SYDVKM. With V trimmed by 5 bases and J by 2 bases, 5 bases remained unmatched.

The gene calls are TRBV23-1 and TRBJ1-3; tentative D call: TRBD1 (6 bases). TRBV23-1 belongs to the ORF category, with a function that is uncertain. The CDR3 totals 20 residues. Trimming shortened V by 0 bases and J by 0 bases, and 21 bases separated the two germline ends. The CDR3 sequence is CASSQSRTALGRSSGNTIYF. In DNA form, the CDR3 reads TGCGCCAGCAGTCAATCAAGGACAGCCCTTGGTAGGAGCTCTGGAAACACCATATATTTT.

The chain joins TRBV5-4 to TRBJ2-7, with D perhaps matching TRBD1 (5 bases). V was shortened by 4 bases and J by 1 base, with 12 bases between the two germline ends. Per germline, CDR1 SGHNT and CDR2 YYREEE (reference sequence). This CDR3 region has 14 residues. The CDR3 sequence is CASSLRSGSYEQYF. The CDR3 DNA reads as TGTGCCAGCAGCCTACGTTCAGGGTCCTACGAGCAGTACTTC.

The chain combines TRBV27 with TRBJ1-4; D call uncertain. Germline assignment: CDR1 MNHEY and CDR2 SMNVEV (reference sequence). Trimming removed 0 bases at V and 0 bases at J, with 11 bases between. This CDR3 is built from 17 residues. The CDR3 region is CASSLSYADATNEKLFF. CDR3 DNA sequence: TGTGCCAGCAGTTTATCTTACGCAGATGCAACTAATGAAAAACTGTTTTTT.

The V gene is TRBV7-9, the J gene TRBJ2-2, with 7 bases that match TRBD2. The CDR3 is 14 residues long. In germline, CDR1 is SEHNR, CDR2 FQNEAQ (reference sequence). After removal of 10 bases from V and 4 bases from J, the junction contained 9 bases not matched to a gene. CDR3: CATDGGWGTGELFF. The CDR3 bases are TGTGCCACCGACGGGGGGTGGGGCACCGGGGAGCTGTTTTTT.

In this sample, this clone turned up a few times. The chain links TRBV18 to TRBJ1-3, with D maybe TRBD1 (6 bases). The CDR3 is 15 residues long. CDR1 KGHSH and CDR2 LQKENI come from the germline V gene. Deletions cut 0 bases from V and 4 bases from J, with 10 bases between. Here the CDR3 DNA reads TGTGCCAGCTCACCACCGAGGACAGCCGGAAACACCATATATTTT. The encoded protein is CASSPPRTAGNTIYF.

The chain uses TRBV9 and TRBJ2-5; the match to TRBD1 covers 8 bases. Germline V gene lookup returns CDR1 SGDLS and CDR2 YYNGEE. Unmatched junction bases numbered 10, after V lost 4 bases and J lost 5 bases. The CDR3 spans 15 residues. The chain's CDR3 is CASSPGQGAMETQYF. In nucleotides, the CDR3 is TGTGCCAGCAGCCCCGGGCAGGGGGCAATGGAGACCCAGTACTTC.

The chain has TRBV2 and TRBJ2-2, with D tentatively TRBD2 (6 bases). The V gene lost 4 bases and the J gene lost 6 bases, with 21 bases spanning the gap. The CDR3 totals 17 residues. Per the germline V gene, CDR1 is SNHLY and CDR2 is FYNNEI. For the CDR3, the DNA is TGTGCCAGCAGTGCCCCAACCTGGGGACTCCAACCCGGGGAGCTGTTTTTT. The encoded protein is CASSAPTWGLQPGELFF.